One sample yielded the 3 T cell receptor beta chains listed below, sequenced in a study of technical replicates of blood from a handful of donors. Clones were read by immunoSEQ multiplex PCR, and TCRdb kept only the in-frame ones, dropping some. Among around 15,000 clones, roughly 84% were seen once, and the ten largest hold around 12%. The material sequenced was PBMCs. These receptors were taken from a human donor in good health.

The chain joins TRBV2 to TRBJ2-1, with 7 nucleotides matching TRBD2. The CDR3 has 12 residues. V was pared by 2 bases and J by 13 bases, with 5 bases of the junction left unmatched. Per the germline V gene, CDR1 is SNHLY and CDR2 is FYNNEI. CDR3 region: CASSERSSGQFF. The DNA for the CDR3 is TGTGCCAGCAGTGAACGGTCTAGCGGACAGTTCTTC.

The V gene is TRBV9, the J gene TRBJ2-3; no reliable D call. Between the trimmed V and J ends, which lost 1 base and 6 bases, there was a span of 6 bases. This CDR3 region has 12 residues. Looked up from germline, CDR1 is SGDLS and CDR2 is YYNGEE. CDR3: CASSVLGDTQYF. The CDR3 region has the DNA TGTGCCAGCAGCGTACTCGGGGATACGCAGTATTTT.

CDR3 loop: CASRQGQETQYF. CDR3 coding DNA: TGTGCCAGCAGACAGGGACAAGAGACCCAGTACTTC. V gene TRBV2 combines with J gene TRBJ2-5; TRBD1 might be the D (6 bases). The CDR3 is 12 amino acids. The germline V gene encodes CDR1 SNHLY and CDR2 FYNNEI. Between the trimmed V and J ends, which lost 6 bases and 2 bases, there was a span of 7 bases.